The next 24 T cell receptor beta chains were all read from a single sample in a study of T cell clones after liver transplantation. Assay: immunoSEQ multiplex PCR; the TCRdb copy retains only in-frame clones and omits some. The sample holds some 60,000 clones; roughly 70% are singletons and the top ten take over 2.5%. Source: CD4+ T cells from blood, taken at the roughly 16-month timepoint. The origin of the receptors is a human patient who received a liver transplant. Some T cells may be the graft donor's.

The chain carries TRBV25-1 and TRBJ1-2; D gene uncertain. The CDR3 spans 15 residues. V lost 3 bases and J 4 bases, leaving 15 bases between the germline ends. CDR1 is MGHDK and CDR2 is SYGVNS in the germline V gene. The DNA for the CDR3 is TGTGCCAGCAGTGATTCCGGGAGAGGCCTCTATGGCTACACCTTC. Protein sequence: CASSDSGRGLYGYTF.

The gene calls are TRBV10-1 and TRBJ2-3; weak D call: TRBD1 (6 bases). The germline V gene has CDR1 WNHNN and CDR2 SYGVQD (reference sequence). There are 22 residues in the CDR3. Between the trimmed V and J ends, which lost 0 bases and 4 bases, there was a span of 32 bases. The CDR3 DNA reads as TGCGCCAGCAGTGAGTCTCTCCCGTCGACAGGCGGAATTACCAGTATCCCAGATACGCAGTATTTT. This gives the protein CASSESLPSTGGITSIPDTQYF.

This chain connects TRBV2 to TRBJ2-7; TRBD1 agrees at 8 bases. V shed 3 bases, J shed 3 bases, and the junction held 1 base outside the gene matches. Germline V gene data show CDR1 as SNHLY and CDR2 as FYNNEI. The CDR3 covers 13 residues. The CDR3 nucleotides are TGTGCCAGCAGTGACGGACAGGGCTACGAGCAGTACTTC. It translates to CASSDGQGYEQYF. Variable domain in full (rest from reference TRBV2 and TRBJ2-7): EPEVTQTPSHQVTQMGQEVILRCVPISNHLYFYWYRQILGQKVEFLVSFYNNEISEKSEIFDDQFSVERPDGSNFTLKIRSTKLEDSAMYFCASSDGQGYEQYFGPGTRLTVT.

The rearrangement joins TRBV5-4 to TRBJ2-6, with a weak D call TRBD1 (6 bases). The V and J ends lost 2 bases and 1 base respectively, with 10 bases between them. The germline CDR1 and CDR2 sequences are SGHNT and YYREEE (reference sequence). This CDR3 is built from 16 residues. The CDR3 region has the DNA TGTGCCAGCAGCTTACAGGGACGATCTGGGGCCAACGTCCTGACTTTC. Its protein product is CASSLQGRSGANVLTF.

CDR3 coding DNA: TGTGCCACCAGCAGATACGAAGGACAGGGGACCGATGAGCAGTTCTTC. Protein product: CATSRYEGQGTDEQFF. V gene TRBV15 combines with J gene TRBJ2-1, with 9 bases identical to TRBD1. In germline, CDR1 is LNHNV, CDR2 YYDKDF (reference sequence). J was trimmed by 8 bases and V by 2 bases; bases with no gene match: 10. This CDR3 contains 16 residues.

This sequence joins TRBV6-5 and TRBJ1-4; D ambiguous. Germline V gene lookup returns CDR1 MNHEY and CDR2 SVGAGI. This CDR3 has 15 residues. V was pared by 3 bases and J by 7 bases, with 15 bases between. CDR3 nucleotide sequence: TGTGCCAGCAGTTATCGGTCGGTTAGCGGTGAAAAACTGTTTTTT. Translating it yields CASSYRSVSGEKLFF.

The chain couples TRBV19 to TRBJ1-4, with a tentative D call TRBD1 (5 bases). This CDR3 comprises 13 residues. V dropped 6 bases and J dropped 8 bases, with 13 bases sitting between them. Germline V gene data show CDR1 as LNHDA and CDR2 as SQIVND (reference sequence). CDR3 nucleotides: TGTGCCAGTAGGTCCGGGGCCGGGGAAAAACTGTTTTTT. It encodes CASRSGAGEKLFF. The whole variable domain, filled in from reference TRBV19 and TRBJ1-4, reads DGGITQSPKYLFRKEGQNVTLSCEQNLNHDAMYWYRQDPGQGLRLIYYSQIVNDFQKGDIAEGYSVSREKKESFPLTVTSAQKNPTAFYLCASRSGAGEKLFFGSGTQLSVL.

In DNA form, the CDR3 reads TGTGCCTGGACCAAAGAGACAGGGAACTATGGCTACACCTTC. Its translation: CAWTKETGNYGYTF. V and J are TRBV30 and TRBJ1-2, with 7 bases that match TRBD1. Germline-derived CDR1 and CDR2 are GTSNPN and SVGIG (reference sequence). The CDR3 totals 14 residues. Losses at the gene ends were 4 bases for V and 2 bases for J; bases not matched to a gene: 7.

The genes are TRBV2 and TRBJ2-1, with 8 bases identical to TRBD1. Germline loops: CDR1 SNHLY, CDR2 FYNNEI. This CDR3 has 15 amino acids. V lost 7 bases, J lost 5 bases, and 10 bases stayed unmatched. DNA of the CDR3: TGTGCCAGCAACCTGGACAGGGTGAGGAACAATGAGCAGTTCTTC. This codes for CASNLDRVRNNEQFF.

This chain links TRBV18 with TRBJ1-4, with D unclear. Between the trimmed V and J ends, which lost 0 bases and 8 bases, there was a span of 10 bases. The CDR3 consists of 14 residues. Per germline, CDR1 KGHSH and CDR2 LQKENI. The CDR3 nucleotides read TGTGCCAGCTCACCACCGAATGAGAGGGAAAAACTGTTTTTT. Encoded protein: CASSPPNEREKLFF.

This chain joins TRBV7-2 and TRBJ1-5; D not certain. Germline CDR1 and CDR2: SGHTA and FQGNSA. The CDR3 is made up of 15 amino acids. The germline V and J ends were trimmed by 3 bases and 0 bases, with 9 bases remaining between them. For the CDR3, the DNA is TGTGCCAGCAGCTTGGTAGGAAATAGCAATCAGCCCCAGCATTTT. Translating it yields CASSLVGNSNQPQHF.

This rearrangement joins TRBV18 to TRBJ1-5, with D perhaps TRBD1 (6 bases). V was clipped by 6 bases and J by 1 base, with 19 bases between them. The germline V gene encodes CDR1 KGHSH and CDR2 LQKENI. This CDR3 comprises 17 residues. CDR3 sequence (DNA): TGTGCCAGCTCGTTAAATGGGGATACAGGGAGCAATCAGCCCCAGCATTTT. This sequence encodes CASSLNGDTGSNQPQHF. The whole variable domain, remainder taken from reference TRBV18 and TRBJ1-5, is NAGVMQNPRHLVRRRGQEARLRCSPMKGHSHVYWYRQLPEEGLKFMVYLQKENIIDESGMPKERFSAEFPKEGPSILRIQQVVRGDSAAYFCASSLNGDTGSNQPQHFGDGTRLSIL.

The CDR3 nucleotides are TGTGCCAGCCTCCAATCCCAGGGGCGACCTGGAAACACCATATATTTT. Translation gives CASLQSQGRPGNTIYF. The gene calls are TRBV28 and TRBJ1-3; tentatively, D is TRBD1 (6 bases). Per the germline V gene, CDR1 is MDHEN and CDR2 is SYDVKM. The ends were cut back, 8 bases at V and 2 bases at J, with 19 bases in the middle. The CDR3 has 16 residues.

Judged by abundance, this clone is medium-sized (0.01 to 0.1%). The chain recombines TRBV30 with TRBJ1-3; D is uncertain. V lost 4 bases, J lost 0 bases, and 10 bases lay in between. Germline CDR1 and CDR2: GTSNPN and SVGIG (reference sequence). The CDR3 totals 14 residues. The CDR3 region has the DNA TGTGCCTGGAATCGGGCAGCCTCTGGAAACACCATATATTTT. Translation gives CAWNRAASGNTIYF. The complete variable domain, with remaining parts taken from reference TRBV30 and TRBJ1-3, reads SQTIHQWPATLVQPVGSPLSLECTVEGTSNPNLYWYRQAAGRGLQLLFYSVGIGQISSEVPQNLSASRPQDRQFILSSKKLLLSDSGFYLCAWNRAASGNTIYFGEGSWLTVV.

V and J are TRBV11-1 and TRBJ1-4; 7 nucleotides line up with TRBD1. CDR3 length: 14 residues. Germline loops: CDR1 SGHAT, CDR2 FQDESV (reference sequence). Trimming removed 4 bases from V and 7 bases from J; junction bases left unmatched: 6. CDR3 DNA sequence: TGTGCCAGCAGCTCCCGACAGGGAGGTGAAAAACTGTTTTTT. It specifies CASSSRQGGEKLFF.

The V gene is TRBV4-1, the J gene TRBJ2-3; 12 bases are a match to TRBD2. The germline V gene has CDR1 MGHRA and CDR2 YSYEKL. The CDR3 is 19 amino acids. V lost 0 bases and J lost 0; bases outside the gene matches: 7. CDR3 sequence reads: CASSQDGLAGHTSTDTQYF. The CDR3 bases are TGCGCCAGCAGCCAAGACGGACTAGCGGGGCATACTAGCACAGATACGCAGTATTTT.

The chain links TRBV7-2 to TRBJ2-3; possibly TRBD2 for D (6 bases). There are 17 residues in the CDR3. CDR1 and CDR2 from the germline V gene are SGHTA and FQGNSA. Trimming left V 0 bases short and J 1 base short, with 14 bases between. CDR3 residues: CASSLAHPGGGTDTQYF. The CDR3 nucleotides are TGTGCCAGCAGCTTAGCGCATCCAGGAGGGGGCACAGATACGCAGTATTTT.

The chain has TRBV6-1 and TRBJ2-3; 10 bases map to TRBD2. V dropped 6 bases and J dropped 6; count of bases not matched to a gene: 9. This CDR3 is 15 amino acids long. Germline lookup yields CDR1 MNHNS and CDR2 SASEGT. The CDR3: CASRSSGTSVDTQYF. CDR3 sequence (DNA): TGTGCCAGCAGATCCTCCGGGACTAGCGTGGATACGCAGTATTTT.

CDR3 loop: CASSIVGGNQPQHF. CDR3 coding DNA: TGTGCCAGTAGTATAGTAGGAGGCAATCAGCCCCAGCATTTT. The chain joins TRBV19 to TRBJ1-5; unclear D gene. The V and J ends lost 1 base and 2 bases respectively, with 6 bases between them. Germline assignment: CDR1 LNHDA and CDR2 SQIVND (reference sequence). CDR3 size: 14 residues.

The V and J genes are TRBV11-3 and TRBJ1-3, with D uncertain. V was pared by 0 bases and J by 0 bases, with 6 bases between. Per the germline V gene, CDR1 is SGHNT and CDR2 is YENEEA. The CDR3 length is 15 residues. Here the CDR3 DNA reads TGTGCCAGCAGCTTAGAAGGGTACTCTGGAAACACCATATATTTT. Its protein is CASSLEGYSGNTIYF.

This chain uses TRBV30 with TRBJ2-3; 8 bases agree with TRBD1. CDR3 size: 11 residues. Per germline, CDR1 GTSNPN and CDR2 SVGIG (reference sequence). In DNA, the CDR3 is TGTGCATTACTTAGGGGACAGGCGCAGTATTTT. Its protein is CALLRGQAQYF.

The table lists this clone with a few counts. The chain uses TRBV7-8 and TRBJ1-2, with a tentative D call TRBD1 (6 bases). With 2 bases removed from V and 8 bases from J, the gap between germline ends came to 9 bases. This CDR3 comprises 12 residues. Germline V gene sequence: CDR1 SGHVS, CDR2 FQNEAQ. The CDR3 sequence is CASSLSRGGYTF. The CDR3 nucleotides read TGTGCCAGCAGCTTATCCAGGGGCGGCTACACCTTC.

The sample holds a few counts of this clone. As DNA, the CDR3 is TGCGCCAGCAGCTTGACCTCCGGGACAAGCCCCAATGAGCAGTTCTTC. It encodes CASSLTSGTSPNEQFF. The chain joins TRBV5-1 to TRBJ2-1; a possible D gene is TRBD1 (6 bases). The length of the CDR3 is 16 residues. The V end was cut by 1 base, the J end by 6 bases, with 17 bases between. Germline V CDR1 and CDR2: SGHRS, YFSETQ. Together with reference TRBV5-1 and TRBJ2-1, the CDR3 gives the full variable domain: KAGVTQTPRYLIKTRGQQVTLSCSPISGHRSVSWYQQTPGQGLQFLFEYFSETQRNKGNFPGRFSGRQFSNSRSEMNVSTLELGDSALYLCASSLTSGTSPNEQFFGPGTRLTVL.

CDR3 sequence: CASSSKKGRPGLGADTQYF. The CDR3 region has the DNA TGTGCCAGTAGTTCAAAAAAAGGGAGACCGGGACTAGGGGCAGATACGCAGTATTTT. The gene calls are TRBV19 and TRBJ2-3; TRBD2 matches at 8 bases. The V and J ends lost 5 bases and 4 bases, in that order; junction bases with no gene match: 20. The CDR3 length is 19 residues. The germline V gene encodes CDR1 LNHDA and CDR2 SQIVND (reference sequence).